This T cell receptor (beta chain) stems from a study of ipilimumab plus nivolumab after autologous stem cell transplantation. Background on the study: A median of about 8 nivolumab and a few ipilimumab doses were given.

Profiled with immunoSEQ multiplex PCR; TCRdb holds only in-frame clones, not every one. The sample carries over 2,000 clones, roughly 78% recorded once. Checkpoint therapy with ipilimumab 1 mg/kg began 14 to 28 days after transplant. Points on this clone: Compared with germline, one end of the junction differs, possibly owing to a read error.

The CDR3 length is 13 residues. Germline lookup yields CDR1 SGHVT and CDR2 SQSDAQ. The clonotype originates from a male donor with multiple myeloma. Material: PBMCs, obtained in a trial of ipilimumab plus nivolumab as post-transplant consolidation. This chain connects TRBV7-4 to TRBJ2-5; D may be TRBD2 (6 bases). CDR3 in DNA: TGTGCCAGCACCTTAATCGGGAGAGAGACCCAGTACTTC. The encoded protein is CASTLIGRETQYF.